Listed below are T cell receptor beta chains from one sample, sequenced in a study of cytomegalovirus exposure and HLA in healthy donors. TCRdb keeps only in-frame clones here, not all; method: immunoSEQ multiplex PCR. The data hold 120,000 or so clones, with roughly 90% observed a single time. What was sequenced was PBMCs. The receptor source for this set is a woman in her thirties in good health and CMV-seropositive. Both conserved end residues are part of each CDR3.

CASSTYGTGCGQPQHF,TRBJ1-5,TRBV21-1
CASSLEAGGNQPQHF,TRBJ1-5,TRBV5-1
CASSLLADSSYNEQFF,TRBJ2-1,TRBV7-3
CASISGMDTGELFF,TRBJ2-2,TRBV2
CASSVYQGLGREGDTQYF,TRBJ2-3,TRBV9
CASRETGSDEQYF,TRBJ2-7,TRBV5-1
CASSGAGAEFGYTF,TRBJ1-2,TRBV18
CASRRDRGYTGELFF,TRBJ2-2,TRBV27
CASSFFGGDEQFF,TRBJ2-1,TRBV5-4
CASSPTGSGGYEQYF,TRBJ2-7,TRBV11-2
CASSPHRGETQYF,TRBJ2-5,TRBV7-3
CASSWRTGETQYF,TRBJ2-5,TRBV7-2
CASSKISPGGYFSTDTQYF,TRBJ2-3,TRBV21-1
CASSPAWYYGYTF,TRBJ1-2,TRBV9
CAWNPGQGRSYEQYF,TRBJ2-7,TRBV30
CASSHTGGYGYTF,TRBJ1-2,TRBV4-3
CAWSAGYENTEAFF,TRBJ1-1,TRBV30
CASRSGGAGPDTQYF,TRBJ2-3,TRBV28
CASRRTGADTQYF,TRBJ2-3,TRBV6-5
CASSAAGGPSYNEQFF,TRBJ2-1,TRBV5-1
CASSQGQSNTIYF,TRBJ1-3,TRBV4-3
CATSRDWPRQGLSYEQYF,TRBJ2-7,TRBV15
CAWGGLADYNEQFF,TRBJ2-1,TRBV30
CSVKGGLNYEQYF,TRBJ2-7,TRBV29-1
CASSPGGSYNEQFF,TRBJ2-1,TRBV2
CAGGGEWQGQFF,TRBJ2-1,TRBV30
CASSPKQGILSYEQYF,TRBJ2-7,TRBV2
CASSQDGGVNEKLFF,TRBJ1-4,TRBV4-2
CASSFDSGSLFSDNEQFF,TRBJ2-1,TRBV5-1
CASSSPGQGAYEQYF,TRBJ2-7,TRBV4-1
CASRELAGNLYEQYF,TRBJ2-7,TRBV10-2
CASSLWGSGDLYF,TRBJ2-7,TRBV5-5
CASSVLGEAGELFF,TRBJ2-2,TRBV9
CASSLGNAGGLAPDTQYF,TRBJ2-3,TRBV5-1
CASSSGTGSYEQYF,TRBJ2-7,TRBV5-1
CASSLYSGSGSYEQYF,TRBJ2-7,TRBV4-2
CASRQTGAGQPQHF,TRBJ1-5,TRBV27
CASYNDRNTGELFF,TRBJ2-2,TRBV5-1
CASSELTSGYTF,TRBJ1-2,TRBV2
CASSPRGGRGDTQYF,TRBJ2-3,TRBV7-3